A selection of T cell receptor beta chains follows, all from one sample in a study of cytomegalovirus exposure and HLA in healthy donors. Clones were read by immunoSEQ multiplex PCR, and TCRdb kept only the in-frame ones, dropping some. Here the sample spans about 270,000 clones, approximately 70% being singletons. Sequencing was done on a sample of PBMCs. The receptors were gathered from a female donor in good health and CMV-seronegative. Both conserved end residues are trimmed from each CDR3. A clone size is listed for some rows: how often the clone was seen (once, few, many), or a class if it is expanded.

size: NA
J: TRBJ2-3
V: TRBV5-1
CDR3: ASSEIAGIVTDTQY

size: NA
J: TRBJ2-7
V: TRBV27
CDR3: ASSLSPGQIYEQY

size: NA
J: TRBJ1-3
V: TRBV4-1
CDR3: ASSQDPGQVRDTIY

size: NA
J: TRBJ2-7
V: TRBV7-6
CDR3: ASSFGDSGSYEQY

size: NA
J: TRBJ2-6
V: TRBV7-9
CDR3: ASRDGPSGANVLT

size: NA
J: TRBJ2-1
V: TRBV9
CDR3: ASSVVGSTSYNEQF

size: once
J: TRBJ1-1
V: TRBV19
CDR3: ASSKGQLMNTEAF

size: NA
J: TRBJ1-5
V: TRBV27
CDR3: ASSLDRGIQPQH

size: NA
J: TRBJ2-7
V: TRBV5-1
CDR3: ASSLAGQGEQY

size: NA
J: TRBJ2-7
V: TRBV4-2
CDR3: ASSQEKLAYYEQY

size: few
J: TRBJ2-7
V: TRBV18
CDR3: ASSPAQNYEQY

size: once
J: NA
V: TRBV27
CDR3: ASSSGRGLDEQY

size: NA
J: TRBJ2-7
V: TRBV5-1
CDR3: ASSSGQGASNEQY

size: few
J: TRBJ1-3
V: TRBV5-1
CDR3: ASSFSGTGGSGNTIY

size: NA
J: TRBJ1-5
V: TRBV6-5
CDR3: ASSPDYSNQPQH

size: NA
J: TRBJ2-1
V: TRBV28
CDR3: ASSSMGLAGARYNEQF

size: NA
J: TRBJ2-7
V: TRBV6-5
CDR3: ASRPPGQGYEQC

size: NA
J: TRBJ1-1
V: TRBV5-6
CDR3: ASSSFTEAF

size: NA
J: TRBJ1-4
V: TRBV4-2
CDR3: ASSQRTGGLTNEKLF

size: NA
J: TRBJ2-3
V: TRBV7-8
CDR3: ASSPTSGSDTQY

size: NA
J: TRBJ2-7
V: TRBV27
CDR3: ASSLDSLSYEQY

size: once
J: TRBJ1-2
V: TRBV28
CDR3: ASSLGALEGIDHGYT

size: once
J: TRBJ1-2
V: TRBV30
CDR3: AWRMKDYYGYT

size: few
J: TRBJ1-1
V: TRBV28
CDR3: ASSAGTETEAF